The TCR beta chain under discussion was sequenced for a study of blood T cell repertoires in COVID-19. Study at large: Donors in the United States, Italy and Spain gave samples during acute or convalescent COVID-19.

It was within 2 weeks before study entry that exposed participants met a COVID-19 case. Per germline, CDR1 SNHLY and CDR2 FYNNEI. The CDR3 covers 17 residues. After removal of 3 bases from V and 0 bases from J, the junction contained 6 bases not matched to a gene. This clone occurred once. This table comes from immunoSEQ multiplex PCR, and its TCRdb copy is limited to in-frame clones, with some not included. Of 150,000 to 200,000 clones listed, over 80% are singletons. V and J are TRBV2 and TRBJ2-1; TRBD1 matches at 9 bases. This TCR came from a man in his 70s who had been exposed to COVID-19. The material sequenced was PBMCs or T cells enriched from blood (not recorded which). In DNA form, the CDR3 reads TGTGCCAGCAGTGAGACAGGGGGATTGAGCTCCTACAATGAGCAGTTCTTC. This encodes CASSETGGLSSYNEQFF.